This T cell receptor (beta chain) comes out of a study of T cells in tumors after PD-1 blockade. Study-wide context: During anti-PD-1 treatment, some patients continued daily vismodegib 150 mg. Mean per blood sample: roughly 100,000 templates (about 24,000-270,000), about 37,000 unique clonotypes.

Input was roughly 616 ng to 6,004 ng of genomic DNA from tumor or blood. Study-wide results and caveats: Roughly two fifths of tumor TCR clonotypes were also found in blood.

Generated by immunoSEQ multiplex PCR, the TCRdb table keeps only in-frame clones and is missing some. The repertoire has more than 50,000 clones, under 80% of them found once; the top ten carry around 4.7%. Germline V lookup: CDR1 MGHDK, CDR2 SYGVNS. Trimming removed 5 bases at V and 5 bases at J, with 12 bases between. The CDR3 has 13 amino acids. A remark on this clone: The target antigen is unknown.

The specimen was PBMCs, collected after anti-PD-1 treatment. V and J are TRBV25-1 and TRBJ2-5; weak D call: TRBD1 (6 bases). The TCR was taken from a human donor with basal cell carcinoma. The DNA for the CDR3 is TGTGCCAGCAGTACCACAGGGAAGGAGACCCAGTACTTC. Its translation: CASSTTGKETQYF.